Below, 2 T cell receptor beta chains from the same sample are listed, as sequenced in a study of blood T cell repertoires in COVID-19. Sequencing was performed with immunoSEQ multiplex PCR; in TCRdb, only in-frame clones are kept and a portion is missing. The table shows a few hundred thousand clones, with 90% occurring only once. Sequencing was carried out using PBMCs or T cells enriched from blood (not recorded which). Every receptor here comes from a woman aged 18-29 years with acute COVID-19.

In its sample, this clone was seen a few times. The V gene is TRBV10-3, the J gene TRBJ1-2, with 7 bases lining up with TRBD1. V lost 4 bases and J lost 4; bases outside the gene matches: 6. Looked up from germline, CDR1 is ENHRY and CDR2 is SYGVKD. The CDR3 extends over 14 amino acids. The CDR3 bases are TGTGCCATCAGTGGGGTCAGGGGGGCCTATGGCTACACCTTC. It is translated as CAISGVRGAYGYTF.

The chain combines TRBV11-2 with TRBJ2-7; maybe TRBD2 (6 bases). The length of the CDR3 is 16 residues. Germline CDR1 and CDR2: SGHAT and FQNNGV. Between the trimmed V and J ends, which lost 4 bases and 0 bases, there was a span of 16 bases. The CDR3 region is CASSSFLAINSYEQYF. DNA of the CDR3: TGTGCCAGCAGCTCCTTCCTAGCGATAAACTCCTACGAGCAGTACTTC.